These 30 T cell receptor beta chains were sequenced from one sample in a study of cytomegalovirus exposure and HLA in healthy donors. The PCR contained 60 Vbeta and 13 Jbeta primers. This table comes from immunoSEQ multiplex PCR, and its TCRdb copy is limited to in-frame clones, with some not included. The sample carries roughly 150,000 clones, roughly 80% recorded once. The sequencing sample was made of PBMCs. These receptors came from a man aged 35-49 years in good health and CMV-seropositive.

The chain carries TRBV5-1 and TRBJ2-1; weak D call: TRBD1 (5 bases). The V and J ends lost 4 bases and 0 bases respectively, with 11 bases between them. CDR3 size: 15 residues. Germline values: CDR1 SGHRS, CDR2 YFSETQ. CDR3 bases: TGCGCCAGCAGCACGCAGGGCAGCTCCTACAATGAGCAGTTCTTC. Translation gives CASSTQGSSYNEQFF.

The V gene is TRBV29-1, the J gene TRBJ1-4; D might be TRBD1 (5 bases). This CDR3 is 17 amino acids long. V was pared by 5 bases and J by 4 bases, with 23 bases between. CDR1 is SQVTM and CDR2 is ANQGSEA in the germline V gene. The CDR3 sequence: CSVRDWGRATSNEKLFF. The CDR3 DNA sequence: TGCAGCGTTAGGGATTGGGGGAGGGCAACTAGTAATGAAAAACTGTTTTTT. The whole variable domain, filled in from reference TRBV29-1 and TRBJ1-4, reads SAVISQKPSRDICQRGTSLTIQCQVDSQVTMMFWYRQQPGQSLTLIATANQGSEATYESGFVIDKFPISRPNLTFSTLTVSNMSPEDSSIYLCSVRDWGRATSNEKLFFGSGTQLSVL.

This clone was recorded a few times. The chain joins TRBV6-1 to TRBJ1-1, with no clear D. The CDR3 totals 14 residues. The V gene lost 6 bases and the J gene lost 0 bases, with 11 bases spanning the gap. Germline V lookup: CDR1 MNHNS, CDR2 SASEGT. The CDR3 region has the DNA TGTGCCAGCAGGGGGAGTACCATGAACACTGAAGCTTTCTTT. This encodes CASRGSTMNTEAFF.

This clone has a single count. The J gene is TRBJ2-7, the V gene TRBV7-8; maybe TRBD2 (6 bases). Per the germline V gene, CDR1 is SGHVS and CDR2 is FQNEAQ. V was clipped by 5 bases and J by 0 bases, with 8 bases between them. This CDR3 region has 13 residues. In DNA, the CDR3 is TGTGCCAGCAGCGAGACTAGCTCCTACGAGCAGTACTTC. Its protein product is CASSETSSYEQYF.

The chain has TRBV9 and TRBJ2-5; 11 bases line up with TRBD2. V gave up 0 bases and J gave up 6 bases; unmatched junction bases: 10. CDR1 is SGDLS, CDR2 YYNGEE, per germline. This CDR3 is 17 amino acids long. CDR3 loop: CASSVGLAGGGGQTQYF. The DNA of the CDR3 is TGTGCCAGCAGCGTAGGGCTAGCGGGAGGCGGGGGGCAGACCCAGTACTTC.

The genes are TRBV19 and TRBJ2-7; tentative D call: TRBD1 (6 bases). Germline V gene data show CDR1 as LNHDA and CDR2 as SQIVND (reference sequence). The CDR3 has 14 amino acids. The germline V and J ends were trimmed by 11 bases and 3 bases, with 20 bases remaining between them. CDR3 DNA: TGTGCCGCACAGGGCCCGTGCCCATACTACGAGCAGTACTTC. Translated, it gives CAAQGPCPYYEQYF. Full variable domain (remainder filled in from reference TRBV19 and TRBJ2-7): DGGITQSPKYLFRKEGQNVTLSCEQNLNHDAMYWYRQDPGQGLRLIYYSQIVNDFQKGDIAEGYSVSREKKESFPLTVTSAQKNPTAFYLCAAQGPCPYYEQYFGPGTRLTVT.

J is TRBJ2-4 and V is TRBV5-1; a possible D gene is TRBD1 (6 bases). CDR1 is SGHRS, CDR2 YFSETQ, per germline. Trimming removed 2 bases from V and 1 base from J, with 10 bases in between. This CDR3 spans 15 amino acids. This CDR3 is CASSFSQGAKNIQYF. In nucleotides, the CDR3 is TGCGCCAGCAGCTTCAGTCAGGGGGCCAAAAACATTCAGTACTTC.

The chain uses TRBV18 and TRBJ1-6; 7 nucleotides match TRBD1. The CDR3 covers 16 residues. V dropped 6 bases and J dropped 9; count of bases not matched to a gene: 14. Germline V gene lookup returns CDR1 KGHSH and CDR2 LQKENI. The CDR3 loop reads CASSPAGDRDSSPLHF. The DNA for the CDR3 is TGTGCCAGCTCCCCCGCCGGAGACCGGGACAGTTCACCCCTCCACTTT.

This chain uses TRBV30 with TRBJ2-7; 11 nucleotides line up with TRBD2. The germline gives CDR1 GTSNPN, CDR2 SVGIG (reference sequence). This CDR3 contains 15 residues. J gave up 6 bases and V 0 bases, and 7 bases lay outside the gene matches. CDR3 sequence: CAWSVLGLAGGEQYF. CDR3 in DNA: TGTGCCTGGAGTGTACTGGGTCTAGCGGGAGGCGAGCAGTACTTC.

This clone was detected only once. The DNA of the CDR3 is TGTGCCAGCAGTTTTAGTTTTGAGGGCAGCATATGGTTCTTC. It codes for CASSFSFEGSIWFF. This chain uses TRBV27 with TRBJ2-1; a possible D gene is TRBD2 (5 bases). Per germline, CDR1 MNHEY and CDR2 SMNVEV (reference sequence). V gave up 3 bases and J gave up 15 bases, with 21 bases separating them. The CDR3 totals 14 residues.

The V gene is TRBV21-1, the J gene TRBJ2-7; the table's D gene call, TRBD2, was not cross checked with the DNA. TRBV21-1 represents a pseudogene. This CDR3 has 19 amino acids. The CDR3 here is CASSKAGTSGRASSYEQYF. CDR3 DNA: TGTGCCAGCAGCAAAGCCGGGACTAGCGGGAGGGCTAGCTCCTACGAGCAGTACTTC.

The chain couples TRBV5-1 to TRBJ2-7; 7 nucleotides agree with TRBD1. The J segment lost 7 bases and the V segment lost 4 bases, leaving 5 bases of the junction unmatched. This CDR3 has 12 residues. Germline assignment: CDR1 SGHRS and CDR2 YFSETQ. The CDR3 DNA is TGCGCCAGCAGCAGGGACAGCTCGGAGCAGTACTTC. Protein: CASSRDSSEQYF.

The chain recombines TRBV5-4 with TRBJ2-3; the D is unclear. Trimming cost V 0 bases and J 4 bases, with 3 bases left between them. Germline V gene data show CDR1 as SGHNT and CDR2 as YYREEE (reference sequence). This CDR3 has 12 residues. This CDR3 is CASSLAADTQYF. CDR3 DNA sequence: TGTGCCAGCAGCTTGGCGGCAGATACGCAGTATTTT. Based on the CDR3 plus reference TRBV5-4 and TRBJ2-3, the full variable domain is ETGVTQSPTHLIKTRGQQVTLRCSSQSGHNTVSWYQQALGQGPQFIFQYYREEENGRGNFPPRFSGLQFPNYSSELNVNALELDDSALYLCASSLAADTQYFGPGTRLTVL.

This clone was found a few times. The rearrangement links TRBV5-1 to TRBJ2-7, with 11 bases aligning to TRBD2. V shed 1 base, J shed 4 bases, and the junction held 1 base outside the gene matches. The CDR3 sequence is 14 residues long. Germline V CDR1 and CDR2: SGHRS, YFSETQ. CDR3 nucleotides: TGCGCCAGCAGCTTGTTAGCGGGAGGGTACGAGCAGTACTTC. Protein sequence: CASSLLAGGYEQYF.

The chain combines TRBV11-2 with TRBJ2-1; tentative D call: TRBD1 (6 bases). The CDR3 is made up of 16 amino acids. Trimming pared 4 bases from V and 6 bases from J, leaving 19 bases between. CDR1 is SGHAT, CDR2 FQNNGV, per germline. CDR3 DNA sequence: TGTGCCAGCAGCTCATTCGGGACACTTATCGGCAATGAGCAGTTCTTC. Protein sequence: CASSSFGTLIGNEQFF.

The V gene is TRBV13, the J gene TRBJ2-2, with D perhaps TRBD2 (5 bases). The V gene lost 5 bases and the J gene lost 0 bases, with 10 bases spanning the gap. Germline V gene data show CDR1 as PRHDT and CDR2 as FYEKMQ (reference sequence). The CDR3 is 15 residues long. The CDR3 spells CASSPGSPNTGELFF. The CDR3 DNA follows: TGTGCCAGCAGCCCGGGGTCCCCGAACACCGGGGAGCTGTTTTTT.

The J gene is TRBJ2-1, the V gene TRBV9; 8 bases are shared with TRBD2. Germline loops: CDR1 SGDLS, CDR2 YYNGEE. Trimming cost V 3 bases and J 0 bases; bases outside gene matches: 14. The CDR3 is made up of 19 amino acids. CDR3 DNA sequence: TGTGCCAGCAGCGGAACCGGGCTAGCGGGCGCCCACTCCTACAATGAGCAGTTCTTC. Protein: CASSGTGLAGAHSYNEQFF.

The CDR3 DNA reads as TGTGCCAGCAGCTTATGGGCTAGCGGTTCCTACGAGCAGTACTTC. It specifies CASSLWASGSYEQYF. The rearrangement joins TRBV7-2 to TRBJ2-7; 7 bases line up with TRBD2. Trimming took 2 bases from V and 1 from J; bases not matched to a gene: 5. CDR3 length: 15 amino acids. Germline CDR1 reads SGHTA; CDR2 reads FQGNSA.

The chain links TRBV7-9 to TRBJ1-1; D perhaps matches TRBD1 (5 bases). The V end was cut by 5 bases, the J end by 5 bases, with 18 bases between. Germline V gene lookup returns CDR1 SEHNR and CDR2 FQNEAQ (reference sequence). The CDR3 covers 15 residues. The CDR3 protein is CASSRGGERRTEAFF. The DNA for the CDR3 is TGTGCCAGCAGCCGGGGCGGGGAGAGGAGGACTGAAGCTTTCTTT.

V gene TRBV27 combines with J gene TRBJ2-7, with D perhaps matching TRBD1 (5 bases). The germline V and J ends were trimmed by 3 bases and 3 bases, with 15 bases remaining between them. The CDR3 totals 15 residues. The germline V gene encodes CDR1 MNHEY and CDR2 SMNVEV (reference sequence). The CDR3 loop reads CASSLTWGTHYEQYF. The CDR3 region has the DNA TGTGCCAGCAGTTTGACCTGGGGCACCCACTACGAGCAGTACTTC.

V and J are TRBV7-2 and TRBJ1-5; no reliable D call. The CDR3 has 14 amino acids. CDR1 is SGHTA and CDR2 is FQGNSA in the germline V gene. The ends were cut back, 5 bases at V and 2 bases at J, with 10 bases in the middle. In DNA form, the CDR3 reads TGTGCCAGCAGCGCAGCGTCGGGCAATCAGCCCCAGCATTTT. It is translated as CASSAASGNQPQHF.

The CDR3 loop is CASSLEREGPETQYF. CDR3 DNA: TGTGCCAGCAGCTTAGAGCGGGAGGGCCCGGAGACCCAGTACTTC. The chain has TRBV11-2 and TRBJ2-5; 9 bases fit TRBD2. Germline assignment: CDR1 SGHAT and CDR2 FQNNGV. Unmatched junction bases numbered 4, after V lost 0 bases and J lost 5 bases. CDR3 length equals 15 residues.

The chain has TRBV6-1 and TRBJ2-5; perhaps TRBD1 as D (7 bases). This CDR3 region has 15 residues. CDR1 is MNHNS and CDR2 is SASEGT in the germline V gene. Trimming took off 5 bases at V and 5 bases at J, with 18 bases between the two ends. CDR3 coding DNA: TGTGCCAGCAGTCTAGCCGGAGGGGGCAAGGAGACCCAGTACTTC. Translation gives CASSLAGGGKETQYF.

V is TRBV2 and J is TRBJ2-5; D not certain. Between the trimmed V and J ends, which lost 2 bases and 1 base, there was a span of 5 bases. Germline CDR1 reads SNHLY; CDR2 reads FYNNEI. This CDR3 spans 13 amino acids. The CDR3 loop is CASSEQIQETQYF. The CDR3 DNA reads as TGTGCCAGCAGTGAACAGATCCAAGAGACCCAGTACTTC. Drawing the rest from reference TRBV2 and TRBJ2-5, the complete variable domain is EPEVTQTPSHQVTQMGQEVILRCVPISNHLYFYWYRQILGQKVEFLVSFYNNEISEKSEIFDDQFSVERPDGSNFTLKIRSTKLEDSAMYFCASSEQIQETQYFGPGTRLLVL.

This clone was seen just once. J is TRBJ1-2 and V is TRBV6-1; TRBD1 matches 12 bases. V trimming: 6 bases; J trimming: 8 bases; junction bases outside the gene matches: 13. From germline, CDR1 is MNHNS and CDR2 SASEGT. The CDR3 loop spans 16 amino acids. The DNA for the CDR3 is TGTGCCAGCAGGGAAACCGGGACAGGGGGCGCGAAGGGCTACACCTTC. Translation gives CASRETGTGGAKGYTF.

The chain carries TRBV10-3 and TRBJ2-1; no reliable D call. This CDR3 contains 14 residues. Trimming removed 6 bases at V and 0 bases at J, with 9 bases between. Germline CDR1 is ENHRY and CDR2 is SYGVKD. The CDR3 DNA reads TGTGCCATCAGCGAATCCAGCTCCTACAATGAGCAGTTCTTC. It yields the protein CAISESSSYNEQFF.

The DNA of the CDR3 is TGTGCCAGTAGTATCGGGGCGGGAGGGCCCTATGAGCAGTTCTTC. Amino acids: CASSIGAGGPYEQFF. This sequence joins TRBV19 and TRBJ2-1; 9 nucleotides align to TRBD2. Germline V lookup: CDR1 LNHDA, CDR2 SQIVND (reference sequence). Losses at the gene ends were 3 bases for V and 8 bases for J; bases not matched to a gene: 8. This CDR3 spans 15 amino acids.

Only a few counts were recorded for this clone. The CDR3 bases are TGTGCCAGCAGCCCCCCCCGGGGGGGGACGGGAGCTTTCTTT. Its protein is CASSPPRGGTGAFF. V usage is TRBV4-2 and J usage is TRBJ1-1, with D possibly being TRBD1 (5 bases). The CDR3 has 14 amino acids. Trimming shortened V by 4 bases and J by 10 bases, and 19 bases separated the two germline ends. Germline V gene data show CDR1 as LGHNA and CDR2 as YNFKEQ.

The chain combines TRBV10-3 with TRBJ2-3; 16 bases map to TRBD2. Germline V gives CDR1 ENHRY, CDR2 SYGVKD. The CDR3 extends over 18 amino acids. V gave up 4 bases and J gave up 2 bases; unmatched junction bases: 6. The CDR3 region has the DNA TGTGCCATCAGTGGCGGGACTAGCGGGAGGGCCCACACAGATACGCAGTATTTT. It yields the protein CAISGGTSGRAHTDTQYF.

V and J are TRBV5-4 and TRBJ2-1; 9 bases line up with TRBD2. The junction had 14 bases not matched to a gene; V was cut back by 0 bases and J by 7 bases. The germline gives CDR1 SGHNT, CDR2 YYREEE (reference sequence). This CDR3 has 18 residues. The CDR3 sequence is CASSLAGARRGRGNEQFF. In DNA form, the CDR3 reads TGTGCCAGCAGCTTGGCGGGGGCTAGGCGCGGGAGGGGGAATGAGCAGTTCTTC.